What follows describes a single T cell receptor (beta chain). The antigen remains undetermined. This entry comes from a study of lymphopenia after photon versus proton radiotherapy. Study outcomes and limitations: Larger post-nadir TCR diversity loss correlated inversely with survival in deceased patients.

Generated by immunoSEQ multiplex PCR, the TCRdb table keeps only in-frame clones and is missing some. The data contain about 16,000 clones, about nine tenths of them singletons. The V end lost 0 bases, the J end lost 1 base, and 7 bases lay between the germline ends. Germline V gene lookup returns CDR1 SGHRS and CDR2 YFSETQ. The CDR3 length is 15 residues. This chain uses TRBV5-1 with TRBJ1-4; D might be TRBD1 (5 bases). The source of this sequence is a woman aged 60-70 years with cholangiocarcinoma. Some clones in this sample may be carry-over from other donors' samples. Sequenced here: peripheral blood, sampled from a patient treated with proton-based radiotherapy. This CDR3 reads CASSLGQLTNEKLFF. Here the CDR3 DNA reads TGCGCCAGCAGCTTGGGACAGTTAACTAATGAAAAACTGTTTTTT.